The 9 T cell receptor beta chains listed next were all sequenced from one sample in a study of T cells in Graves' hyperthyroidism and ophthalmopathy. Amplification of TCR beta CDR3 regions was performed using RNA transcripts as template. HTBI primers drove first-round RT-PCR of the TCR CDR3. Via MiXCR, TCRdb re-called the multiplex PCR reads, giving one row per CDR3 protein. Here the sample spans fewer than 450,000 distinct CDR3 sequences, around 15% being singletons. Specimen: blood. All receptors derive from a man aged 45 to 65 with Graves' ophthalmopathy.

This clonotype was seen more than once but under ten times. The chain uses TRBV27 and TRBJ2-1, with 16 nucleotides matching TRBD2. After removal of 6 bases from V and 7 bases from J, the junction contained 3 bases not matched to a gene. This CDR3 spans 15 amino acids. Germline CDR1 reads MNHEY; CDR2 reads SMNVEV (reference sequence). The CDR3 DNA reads TGTGCCAGCAGATTGGGACTAGCGGGAGGGAATGAGCAGTTCTTC. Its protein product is CASRLGLAGGNEQFF.

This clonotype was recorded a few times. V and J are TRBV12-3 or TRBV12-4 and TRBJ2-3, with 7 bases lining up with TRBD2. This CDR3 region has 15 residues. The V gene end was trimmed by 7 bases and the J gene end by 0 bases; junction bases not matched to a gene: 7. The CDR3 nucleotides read TGTGCCAGCACCCAAGCGGGACCCAGCACAGATACGCAGTATTTT. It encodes CASTQAGPSTDTQYF.

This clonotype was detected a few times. CDR3 sequence reads: CASSTPGQGQETQYF. CDR3 in DNA: TGTGCCAGCAGTACCCCGGGACAGGGGCAGGAGACCCAGTACTTC. The chain uses TRBV28 and TRBJ2-5; TRBD1 matches at 10 bases. This CDR3 is built from 15 residues. Germline loops: CDR1 MDHEN, CDR2 SYDVKM. Germline trimming cut 5 bases from V and 5 bases from J; bases unmatched to any gene: 8.

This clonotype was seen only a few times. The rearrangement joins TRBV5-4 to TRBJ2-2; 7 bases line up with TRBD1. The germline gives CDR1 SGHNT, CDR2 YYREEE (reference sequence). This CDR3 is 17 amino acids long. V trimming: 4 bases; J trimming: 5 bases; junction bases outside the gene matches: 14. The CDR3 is CASSRRTGQTRTGELFF. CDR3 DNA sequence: TGTGCCAGCAGCCGAAGGACGGGACAGACGAGAACCGGGGAGCTGTTTTTT.

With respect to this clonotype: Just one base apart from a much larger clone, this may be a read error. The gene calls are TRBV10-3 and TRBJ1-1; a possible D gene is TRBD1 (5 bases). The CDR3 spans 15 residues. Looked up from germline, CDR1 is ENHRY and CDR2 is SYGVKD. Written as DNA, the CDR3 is TGTGCCATCGGTGAGTCGGGGCAGGGCAACACTGAAGCTTTCTTT. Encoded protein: CAIGESGQGNTEAFF.

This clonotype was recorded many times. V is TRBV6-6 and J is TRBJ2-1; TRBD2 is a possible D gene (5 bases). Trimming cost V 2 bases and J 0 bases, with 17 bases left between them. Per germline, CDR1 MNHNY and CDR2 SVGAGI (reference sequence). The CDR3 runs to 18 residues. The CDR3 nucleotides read TGTGCCAGCAGTTACCTTCCCCCAGCGGTTAGCTCCTACAATGAGCAGTTCTTC. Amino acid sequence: CASSYLPPAVSSYNEQFF.

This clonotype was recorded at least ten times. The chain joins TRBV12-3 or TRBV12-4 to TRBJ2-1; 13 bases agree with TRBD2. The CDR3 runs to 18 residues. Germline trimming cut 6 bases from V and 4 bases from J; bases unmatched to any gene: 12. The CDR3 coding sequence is TGTGCCAGCAGCCCAGTCACAGGACTAGCGGGAGTTTACAATGAGCAGTTCTTC. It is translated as CASSPVTGLAGVYNEQFF.

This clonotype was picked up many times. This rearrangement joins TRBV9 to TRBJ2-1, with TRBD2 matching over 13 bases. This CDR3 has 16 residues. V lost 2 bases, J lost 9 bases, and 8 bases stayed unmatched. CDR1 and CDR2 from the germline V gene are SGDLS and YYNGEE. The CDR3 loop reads CASSVLTSGRVAEQFF. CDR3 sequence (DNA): TGTGCCAGCAGCGTTCTTACTAGCGGGAGGGTAGCTGAGCAGTTCTTC.

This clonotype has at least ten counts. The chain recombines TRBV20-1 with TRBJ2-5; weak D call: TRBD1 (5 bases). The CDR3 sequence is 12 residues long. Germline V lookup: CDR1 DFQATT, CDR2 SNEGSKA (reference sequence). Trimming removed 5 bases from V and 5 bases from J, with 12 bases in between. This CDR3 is CSASDIAETQYF. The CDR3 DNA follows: TGCAGTGCTTCGGACATAGCCGAGACCCAGTACTTC.